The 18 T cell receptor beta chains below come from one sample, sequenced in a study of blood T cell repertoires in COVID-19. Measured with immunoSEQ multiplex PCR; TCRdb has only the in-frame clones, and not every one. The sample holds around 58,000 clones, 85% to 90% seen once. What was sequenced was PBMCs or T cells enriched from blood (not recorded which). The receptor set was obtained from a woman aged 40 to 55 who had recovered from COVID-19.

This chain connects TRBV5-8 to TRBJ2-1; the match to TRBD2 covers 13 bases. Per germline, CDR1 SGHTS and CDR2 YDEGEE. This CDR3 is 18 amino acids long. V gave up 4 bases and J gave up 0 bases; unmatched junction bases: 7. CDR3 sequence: CASSRGLAGAPSYNEQFF. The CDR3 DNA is TGTGCCAGCAGCCGAGGACTAGCGGGGGCCCCCTCCTACAATGAGCAGTTCTTC. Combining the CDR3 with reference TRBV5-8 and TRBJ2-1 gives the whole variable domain EAGVTQSPTHLIKTRGQQATLRCSPISGHTSVYWYQQALGLGLQFLLWYDEGEERNRGNFPPRFSGRQFPNYSSELNVNALELEDSALYLCASSRGLAGAPSYNEQFFGPGTRLTVL.

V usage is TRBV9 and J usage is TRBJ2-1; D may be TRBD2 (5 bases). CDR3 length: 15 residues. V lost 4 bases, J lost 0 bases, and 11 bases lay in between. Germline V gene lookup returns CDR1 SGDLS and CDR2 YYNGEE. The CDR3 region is CASSSLGSSYNEQFF. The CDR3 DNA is TGTGCCAGCAGCTCACTAGGGAGCTCCTACAATGAGCAGTTCTTC.

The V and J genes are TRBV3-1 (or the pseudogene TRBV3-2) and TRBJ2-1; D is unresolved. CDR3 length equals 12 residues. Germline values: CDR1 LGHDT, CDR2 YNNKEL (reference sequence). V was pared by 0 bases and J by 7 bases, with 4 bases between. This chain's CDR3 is CASSQDLNEQFF. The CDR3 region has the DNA TGTGCCAGCAGCCAAGATCTAAATGAGCAGTTCTTC.

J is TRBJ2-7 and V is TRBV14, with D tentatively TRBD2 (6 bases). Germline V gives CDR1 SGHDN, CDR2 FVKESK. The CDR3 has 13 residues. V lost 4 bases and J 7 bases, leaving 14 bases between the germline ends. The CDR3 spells CASSPSGGLEQYF. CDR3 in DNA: TGTGCCAGCAGCCCCTCTGGGGGACTTGAGCAGTACTTC.

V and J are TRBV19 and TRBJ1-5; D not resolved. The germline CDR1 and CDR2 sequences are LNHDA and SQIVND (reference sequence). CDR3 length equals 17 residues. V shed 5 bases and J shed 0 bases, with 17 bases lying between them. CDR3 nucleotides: TGTGCCAGTAGTGCTGACAACAGCCCATATAGCAATCAGCCCCAGCATTTT. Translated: CASSADNSPYSNQPQHF.

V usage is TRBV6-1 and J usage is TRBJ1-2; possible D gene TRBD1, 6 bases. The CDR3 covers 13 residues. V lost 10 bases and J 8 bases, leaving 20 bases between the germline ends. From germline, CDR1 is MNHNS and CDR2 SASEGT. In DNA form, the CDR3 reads TGTGCCACTTTAAGGGGGGGGGCAGGGGGCTACACCTTC. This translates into CATLRGGAGGYTF.

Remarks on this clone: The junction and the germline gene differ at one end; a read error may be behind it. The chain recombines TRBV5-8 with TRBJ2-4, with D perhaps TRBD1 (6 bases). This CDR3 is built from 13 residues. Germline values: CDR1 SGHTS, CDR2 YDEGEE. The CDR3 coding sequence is TGTGCCAGCAGCCCTCAACAGGGATCCCCCTACTTCTTC. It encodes CASSPQQGSPYFF.

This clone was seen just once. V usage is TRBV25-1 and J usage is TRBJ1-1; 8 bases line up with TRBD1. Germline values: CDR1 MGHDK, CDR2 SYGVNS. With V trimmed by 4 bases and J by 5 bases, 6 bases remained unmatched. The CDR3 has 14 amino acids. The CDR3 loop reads CASSAGQGGTEAFF. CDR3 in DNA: TGTGCCAGCAGTGCAGGACAGGGTGGAACTGAAGCTTTCTTT.

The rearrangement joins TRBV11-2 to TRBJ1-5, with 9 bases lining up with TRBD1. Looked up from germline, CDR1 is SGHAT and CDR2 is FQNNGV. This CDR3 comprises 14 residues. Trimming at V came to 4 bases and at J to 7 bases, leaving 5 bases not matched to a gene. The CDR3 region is CASSYPGQGQPQHF. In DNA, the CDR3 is TGTGCCAGCAGCTATCCGGGACAGGGACAGCCCCAGCATTTT.

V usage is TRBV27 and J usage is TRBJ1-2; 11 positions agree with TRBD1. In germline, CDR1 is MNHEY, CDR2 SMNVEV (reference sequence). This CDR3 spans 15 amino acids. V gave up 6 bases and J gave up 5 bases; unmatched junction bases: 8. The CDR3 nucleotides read TGTGCCAGCAGAAAGGGGGGACAGGGGGTTTATGGCTACACCTTC. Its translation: CASRKGGQGVYGYTF.

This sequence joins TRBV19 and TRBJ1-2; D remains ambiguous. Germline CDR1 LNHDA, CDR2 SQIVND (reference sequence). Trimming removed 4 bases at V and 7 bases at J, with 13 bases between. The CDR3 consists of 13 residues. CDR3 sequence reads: CASSNAQLSGYTF. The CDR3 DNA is TGTGCCAGTAGTAACGCACAGCTCTCTGGCTACACCTTC.

CDR3 DNA: TGCAGCGTTGAGGGCGACAGGGATGAGCAGTACTTC. Translating gives CSVEGDRDEQYF. The gene calls are TRBV29-1 and TRBJ2-7, with 7 positions matching TRBD1. CDR3 length: 12 amino acids. Trimming at V came to 3 bases and at J to 7 bases, leaving 6 bases not matched to a gene. Germline values: CDR1 SQVTM, CDR2 ANQGSEA.

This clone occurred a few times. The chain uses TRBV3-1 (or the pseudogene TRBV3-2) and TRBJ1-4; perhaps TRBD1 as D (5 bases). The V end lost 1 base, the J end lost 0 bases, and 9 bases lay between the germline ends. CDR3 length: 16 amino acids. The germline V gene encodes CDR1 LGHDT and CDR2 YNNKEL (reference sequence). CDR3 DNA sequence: TGTGCCAGCAGCCAAGTTGGGACTGCAACTAATGAAAAACTGTTTTTT. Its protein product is CASSQVGTATNEKLFF.

In nucleotides, the CDR3 is TGTGCCAGCAGCCAAGGGCCGTCGAATAGCAATCAGCCCCAGCATTTT. Translation: CASSQGPSNSNQPQHF. The chain links TRBV3-1 (or the pseudogene TRBV3-2) to TRBJ1-5; no clear D gene. Trimming shortened V by 1 base and J by 0 bases, and 10 bases separated the two germline ends. Germline lookup yields CDR1 LGHDT and CDR2 YNNKEL (reference sequence). CDR3 length: 16 residues.

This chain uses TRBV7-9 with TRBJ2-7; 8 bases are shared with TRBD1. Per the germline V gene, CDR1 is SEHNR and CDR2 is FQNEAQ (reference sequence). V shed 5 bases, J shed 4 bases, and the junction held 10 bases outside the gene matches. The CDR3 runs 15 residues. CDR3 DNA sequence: TGTGCCAGCAGCCCGAGACAGGGGCTAACTTACGAGCAGTACTTC. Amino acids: CASSPRQGLTYEQYF.

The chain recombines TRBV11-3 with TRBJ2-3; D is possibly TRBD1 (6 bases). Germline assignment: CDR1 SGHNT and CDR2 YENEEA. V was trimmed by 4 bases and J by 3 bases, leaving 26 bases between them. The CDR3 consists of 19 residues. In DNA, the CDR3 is TGTGCCAGCAGCTCCTCCCCCGACGTCTGGAACAGGGAGACAGATACGCAGTATTTT. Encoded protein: CASSSSPDVWNRETDTQYF.

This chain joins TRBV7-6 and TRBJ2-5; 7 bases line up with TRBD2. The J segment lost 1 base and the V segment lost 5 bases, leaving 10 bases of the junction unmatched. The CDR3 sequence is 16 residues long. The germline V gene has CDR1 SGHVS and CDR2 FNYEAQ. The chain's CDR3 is CASSPGWRGSQETQYF. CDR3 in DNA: TGTGCCAGCAGCCCGGGGTGGCGGGGGAGCCAAGAGACCCAGTACTTC.

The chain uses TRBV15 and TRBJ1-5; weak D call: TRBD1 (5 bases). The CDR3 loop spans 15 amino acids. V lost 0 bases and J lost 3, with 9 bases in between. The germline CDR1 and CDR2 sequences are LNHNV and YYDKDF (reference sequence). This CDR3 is CATSRDRDFNQPQHF. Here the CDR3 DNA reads TGTGCCACCAGCAGAGACAGGGACTTCAATCAGCCCCAGCATTTT.